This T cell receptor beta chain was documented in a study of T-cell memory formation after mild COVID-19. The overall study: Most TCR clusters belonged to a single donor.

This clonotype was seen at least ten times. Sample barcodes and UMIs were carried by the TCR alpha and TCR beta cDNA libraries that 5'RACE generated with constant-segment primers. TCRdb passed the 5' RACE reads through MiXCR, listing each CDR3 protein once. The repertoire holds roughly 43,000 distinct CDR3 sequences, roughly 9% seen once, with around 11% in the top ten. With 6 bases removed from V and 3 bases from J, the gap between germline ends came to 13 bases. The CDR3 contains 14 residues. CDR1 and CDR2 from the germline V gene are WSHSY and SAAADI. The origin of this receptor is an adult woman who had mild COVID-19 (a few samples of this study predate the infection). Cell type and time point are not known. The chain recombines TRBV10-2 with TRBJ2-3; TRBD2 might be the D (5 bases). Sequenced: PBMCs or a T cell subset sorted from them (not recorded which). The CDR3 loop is CASSYGVVTDTQYF. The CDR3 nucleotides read TGCGCCAGCAGCTACGGGGTGGTGACAGATACGCAGTATTTT.